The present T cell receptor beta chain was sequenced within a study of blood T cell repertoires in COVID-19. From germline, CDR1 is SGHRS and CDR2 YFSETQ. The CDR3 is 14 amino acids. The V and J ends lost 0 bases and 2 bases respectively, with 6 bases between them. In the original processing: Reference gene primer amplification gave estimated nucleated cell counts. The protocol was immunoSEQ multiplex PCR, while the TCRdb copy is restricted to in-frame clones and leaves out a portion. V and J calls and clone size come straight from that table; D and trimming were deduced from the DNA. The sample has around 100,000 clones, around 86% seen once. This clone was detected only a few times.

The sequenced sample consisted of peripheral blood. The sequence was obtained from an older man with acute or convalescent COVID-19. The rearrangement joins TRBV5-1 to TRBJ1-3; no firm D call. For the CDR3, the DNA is TGCGCCAGCAGCTTGGCGCCAGCTGGAAACACCATATATTTT. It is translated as CASSLAPAGNTIYF.